These 16 T cell receptor beta chains were all obtained from the same sample, sequenced in a study of tumor and adjacent non-tumor tissue in lung cancer (dated by TCRdb to between 2018 and 2020). RNA was isolated from bulk, unsorted tissue, and RNA quality was assessed with a NanoDrop ND-1000 and an Agilent 2100. Library method: multiplex PCR. The sequencer was an Illumina HiSeq 2500. TCRbeta libraries were constructed through three rounds of nested PCR with primers (Table S4) according to protocols modified from ARM-PCR. The public sequencing data were trimmed at Q25 with fastp and processed into clonotypes with MiXCR by TCRdb, which kept only in-frame beta chains. Records with the same CDR3 protein are collapsed into one entry carrying the most frequent genes and DNA. For this sample there are 120,000 or so distinct CDR3 sequences; approximately 80% appear just once. The biggest ten clones account for about 22% of the sample.

The sample taken for sequencing was lung tumor tissue. The receptors shown here come from a man in his 70s with non-small cell lung cancer.

On this clonotype itself: One end of the junction fails to match germline, which may point to a read error. The J gene is TRBJ2-2, the V gene TRBV4-1, with TRBD1 identical over 8 bases. The CDR3 sequence is 15 residues long. Germline lookup yields CDR1 MGHRA and CDR2 YSYEKL. The CDR3 DNA reads as TGCGCCAACAGCCTCGGACAGGGATGGACCGGGGAGCTGTATTTT. Its translation: CANSLGQGWTGELYF.

This clonotype was picked up one time. Germline and junction disagree at one end, which may indicate a read error. The chain uses TRBV11-2 and TRBJ2-2, with no clear D. Germline V gene lookup returns CDR1 SGHAT and CDR2 FQNNGV. This CDR3 has 14 residues. The chain's CDR3 is CASSLDSQSGELSF. In DNA, the CDR3 is TGTGCCAGCAGCCTGGATAGTCAGTCCGGTGAGCTGTCTTTT.

Regarding this clonotype: Given the absence of the conserved phenylalanine or tryptophan at the CDR3 end, a read error is likely. The chain has TRBV11-2 and TRBJ2-3, with D possibly TRBD1 on 6 matching bases. Germline lookup yields CDR1 SGHAT and CDR2 FQNNGV. This CDR3 contains 14 residues. V was cut by 7 bases and J by 4 bases, with 15 bases left in between. CDR3 region: CASTSQGFSDTQYY. In nucleotides, the CDR3 is TGTGCCAGCACCTCACAGGGATTCTCAGATACGCAGTATTAT.

This sequence joins TRBV28 and TRBJ1-2; 9 nucleotides line up with TRBD1. J gave up 11 bases and V 1 base, and 17 bases lay outside the gene matches. CDR3 length: 17 residues. Germline V gives CDR1 MDHEN, CDR2 SYDVKM. The CDR3 protein is CASSLLSGTGGTREYTF. The CDR3 nucleotides read TGTGCCAGCAGTTTATTATCGGGCACAGGGGGCACTCGTGAATACACCTTC.

On this clonotype itself: Compared with germline, one end of the junction differs, possibly owing to a read error. The V gene is TRBV6-6, the J gene TRBJ2-3, with 10 bases lining up with TRBD1. The CDR3 has 17 amino acids. Germline-derived CDR1 and CDR2 are MNHNY and SVGAGI (reference sequence). CDR3 in DNA: TGTGCCAGCAGTTGCAATCCAGACAGGGGGCGCACAGATACCCAGTATTTT. Translating gives CASSCNPDRGRTDTQYF.

V usage is TRBV12-5 and J usage is TRBJ2-4; TRBD1 aligns across 10 bases. Germline V gives CDR1 LGHNT, CDR2 FRNRAP. The V and J ends lost 5 bases and 9 bases, in that order; junction bases with no gene match: 16. The CDR3 consists of 17 residues. The CDR3 DNA reads TGTGCTAGTGGTCCGGACAGGGGGTTACGAGCCAAGATCATTCAGTACTTC. Translated: CASGPDRGLRAKIIQYF.

The rearrangement uses TRBV11-2 and TRBJ2-1; D possibly corresponds to TRBD2 (6 bases). The V end lost 8 bases, the J end lost 0 bases, and 23 bases lay between the germline ends. The CDR3 runs 18 residues. From germline, CDR1 is SGHAT and CDR2 FQNNGV. CDR3 amino acids: CASFLHLRDWASYNEQFF. The CDR3 DNA sequence: TGTGCCAGCTTCTTACATCTGCGGGACTGGGCCTCCTACAATGAGCAGTTCTTC.

Regarding this clonotype: The CDR3 carries no conserved terminal phenylalanine or tryptophan, so it likely arises from a read error. The chain carries TRBV12-3 or TRBV12-4 and TRBJ2-1, with D uncertain. V gave up 10 bases and J gave up 4 bases, with 14 bases separating them. This CDR3 region has 13 residues. DNA for the CDR3: TGTGCCACTCAGAGTGTGGGATACAATGAGCAGTTCCTC. Translating it yields CATQSVGYNEQFL.

The chain links TRBV20-1 to TRBJ2-4; tentative D call: TRBD2 (7 bases). With 1 base removed from V and 9 bases from J, the gap between germline ends came to 16 bases. In germline, CDR1 is DFQATT, CDR2 SNEGSKA (reference sequence). The CDR3 runs 14 residues. CDR3 DNA sequence: TGCAGTGCTAGAGTTCCGCAGGGAGGGGGCATTCAGTACTTC. This encodes CSARVPQGGGIQYF.

The chain joins TRBV4-1 to TRBJ1-5; weak D call: TRBD1 (5 bases). Per the germline V gene, CDR1 is MGHRA and CDR2 is YSYEKL. The CDR3 consists of 13 residues. Trimming pared 1 base from V and 9 bases from J, leaving 10 bases between. The CDR3 loop is CASSQADIRPQHF. The CDR3 DNA sequence: TGCGCCAGCAGCCAAGCGGACATAAGGCCCCAGCATTTT.

The table lists this clonotype with many counts. This rearrangement joins TRBV5-6 to TRBJ2-1; the D gene is possibly TRBD2 (6 bases). The CDR3 spans 16 residues. Germline V CDR1 and CDR2: SGHDT, YYEEEE. With 4 bases removed from V and 1 base from J, the gap between germline ends came to 15 bases. The CDR3 DNA is TGTGCCAGCAGCCGTCCCGGGACTGCGTCCTACAATGAGCAGTTCTTC. This codes for CASSRPGTASYNEQFF. Filled out from reference TRBV5-6 and TRBJ2-1, the complete variable domain reads DAGVTQSPTHLIKTRGQQVTLRCSPKSGHDTVSWYQQALGQGPQFIFQYYEEEERQRGNFPDRFSGHQFPNYSSELNVNALLLGDSALYLCASSRPGTASYNEQFFGPGTRLTVL.

This chain connects TRBV11-2 to TRBJ2-2, with D maybe TRBD2 (5 bases). Per the germline V gene, CDR1 is SGHAT and CDR2 is FQNNGV. The CDR3 spans 15 residues. The V and J ends lost 5 bases and 5 bases respectively, with 15 bases between them. CDR3 in amino acids: CASSPLTRRTGELFF. As DNA, the CDR3 is TGTGCCAGCAGCCCCCTAACGAGGAGGACCGGGGAGCTGTTTTTT.

This clonotype has just one count. The CDR3 does not close with the conserved phenylalanine or tryptophan, likely indicating a read error. Here the CDR3 DNA reads TGTGCCACCAGCAGAGCGGGAATAGAGACCCAGTACATC. The encoded protein is CATSRAGIETQYI. This sequence joins TRBV15 and TRBJ2-5, with D possibly matching TRBD2 (5 bases). V lost 1 base and J 4 bases, leaving 7 bases between the germline ends. CDR1 LNHNV and CDR2 YYDKDF come from the germline V gene (reference sequence). This CDR3 has 13 residues.

Regarding this clonotype: With a much larger clone just one base away, this may be a read error. The chain has TRBV28 and TRBJ1-2; the D is unclear. V lost 6 bases and J lost 4, with 15 bases in between. The V gene's germline CDR1 is MDHEN and CDR2 SYDVKM. CDR3 length: 14 residues. Written as DNA, the CDR3 is TGTGCCAGCAGGCGCGGGATAGTTATCTATGGCTACACCTTC. Encoded protein: CASRRGIVIYGYTF.

This clonotype appeared once. Just one base apart from a much larger clone, this may be a read error. This sequence joins TRBV4-2 and TRBJ2-4; possibly TRBD2 for D (5 bases). Germline V gives CDR1 LGHNA, CDR2 YNFKEQ. The CDR3 spans 19 residues. Between the trimmed V and J ends, which lost 1 base and 0 bases, there was a span of 19 bases. The CDR3 DNA reads TGTGCCAGCAGCCAAGCGCAGGCTAGCAGATCGTTAGCCAAAAACATTCAGTACTTC. Amino acids: CASSQAQASRSLAKNIQYF.

Comments on this clonotype: No conserved phenylalanine or tryptophan ends this CDR3, so it is likely a read error. The genes are TRBV20-1 and TRBJ2-7; D is possibly TRBD1 (5 bases). In germline, CDR1 is DFQATT, CDR2 SNEGSKA (reference sequence). The CDR3 length is 13 residues. The CDR3 DNA follows: TGCAGTGAAATGGGGCTCTCTACCTACGGGCAGTACTTA. Protein product: CSEMGLSTYGQYL.